The 11 T cell receptor beta chains below were found in one sample sequenced in a study of blood T cell repertoires in COVID-19. Method: immunoSEQ multiplex PCR; TCRdb's copy keeps in-frame clones and lacks some. Among about 170,000 clones listed, about 85% were seen once. Sequenced input: peripheral blood. These TCRs come from a human donor with acute or convalescent COVID-19. The donor label of this sample is uncertain.

The genes are TRBV7-9 and TRBJ1-5, with 7 nucleotides matching TRBD1. The germline gives CDR1 SEHNR, CDR2 FQNEAQ (reference sequence). The CDR3 contains 15 residues. V dropped 5 bases and J dropped 2; count of bases not matched to a gene: 6. The DNA of the CDR3 is TGTGCCAGCAGCCAAGCAGGGGGAGGCAATCAGCCCCAGCATTTT. It is translated as CASSQAGGGNQPQHF.

The chain links TRBV28 to TRBJ1-2; the D is unclear. The germline gives CDR1 MDHEN, CDR2 SYDVKM. The CDR3 has 14 residues. The V end was cut by 2 bases, the J end by 9 bases, with 16 bases between. CDR3 DNA: TGTGCCAGCAGTTTAACCGGGGTCTGGGGAAGCTACACCTTC. Protein: CASSLTGVWGSYTF.

This clone is a singleton in its sample. The chain uses TRBV11-3 and TRBJ1-2; D not certain. The CDR3 totals 15 residues. Trimming shortened V by 5 bases and J by 6 bases, and 19 bases separated the two germline ends. Germline CDR1 SGHNT, CDR2 YENEEA. As DNA, the CDR3 is TGTGCCAGCAGCCCCAGGACTTCATCCCCCCATGGCTACACCTTC. As protein: CASSPRTSSPHGYTF.

Only a few counts were recorded for this clone. The rearrangement links TRBV5-1 to TRBJ1-6; 10 bases are a match to TRBD1. This CDR3 is built from 18 residues. V lost 1 base and J lost 9; bases outside the gene matches: 13. Germline V gene data show CDR1 as SGHRS and CDR2 as YFSETQ. The CDR3 DNA follows: TGCGCCAGCAGCTTGCTCCCCCGGCGGGGACAGGGGATTTCACCCCTCCACTTT. This translates into CASSLLPRRGQGISPLHF.

V and J are TRBV2 and TRBJ2-1; 7 bases align to TRBD1. This CDR3 is 15 amino acids long. With 6 bases clipped from V and 0 bases from J, the junction kept 5 bases outside the gene matches. CDR1 and CDR2 (germline): SNHLY, FYNNEI. CDR3 amino acids: CASRVDRSSYNEQFF. The CDR3 coding sequence is TGTGCCAGCAGAGTGGACAGGAGCTCCTACAATGAGCAGTTCTTC. Filled out from reference TRBV2 and TRBJ2-1, the complete variable domain reads EPEVTQTPSHQVTQMGQEVILRCVPISNHLYFYWYRQILGQKVEFLVSFYNNEISEKSEIFDDQFSVERPDGSNFTLKIRSTKLEDSAMYFCASRVDRSSYNEQFFGPGTRLTVL.

V is TRBV5-1 and J is TRBJ2-2; D gene ambiguous. With 0 bases removed from V and 2 bases from J, the gap between germline ends came to 11 bases. This CDR3 is built from 16 residues. The V gene's germline CDR1 is SGHRS and CDR2 YFSETQ. The DNA for the CDR3 is TGCGCCAGCAGCTTGGTGGTTGGAGCCAACACCGGGGAGCTGTTTTTT. It yields the protein CASSLVVGANTGELFF.

This chain links TRBV5-1 with TRBJ1-4; D gene uncertain. Deletions cut 5 bases from V and 3 bases from J, with 14 bases between. This CDR3 has 15 amino acids. Germline V gene data show CDR1 as SGHRS and CDR2 as YFSETQ. The DNA of the CDR3 is TGCGCCAGCAGTTTAGCCGGGTCTTCTAATGAAAAACTGTTTTTT. It specifies CASSLAGSSNEKLFF.

This chain joins TRBV5-1 and TRBJ2-1, with 11 positions matching TRBD2. Looked up from germline, CDR1 is SGHRS and CDR2 is YFSETQ. V dropped 4 bases and J dropped 1; count of bases not matched to a gene: 7. The CDR3 totals 17 residues. DNA for the CDR3: TGCGCCAGCAGCCCTAGCGGGGGGTCGGGGTCCTACAATGAGCAGTTCTTC. This translates into CASSPSGGSGSYNEQFF. Using reference TRBV5-1 and TRBJ2-1 for the parts outside the CDR3, the full variable domain is KAGVTQTPRYLIKTRGQQVTLSCSPISGHRSVSWYQQTPGQGLQFLFEYFSETQRNKGNFPGRFSGRQFSNSRSEMNVSTLELGDSALYLCASSPSGGSGSYNEQFFGPGTRLTVL.

Points on this clone: This sample also contains other DNA sequences that code for the same CDR3. This chain uses TRBV6-5 with TRBJ1-2; 9 nucleotides agree with TRBD1. The CDR3 has 14 amino acids. V lost 5 bases to trimming and J lost 2 bases; unmatched junction nucleotides: 3. Per the germline V gene, CDR1 is MNHEY and CDR2 is SVGAGI. This chain's CDR3 is CASSRDRANYGYTF. CDR3 DNA sequence: TGTGCCAGCAGTCGGGACAGGGCCAACTATGGCTACACCTTC.

The chain recombines TRBV18 with TRBJ2-2; 14 bases line up with TRBD2. The V gene's germline CDR1 is KGHSH and CDR2 LQKENI. Germline trimming cut 5 bases from V and 1 base from J; bases unmatched to any gene: 12. This CDR3 comprises 20 residues. In DNA, the CDR3 is TGTGCCAGCTCATCTTCCGGGACTAGCGGGGGCCGAAGGAACACCGGGGAGCTGTTTTTT. This sequence encodes CASSSSGTSGGRRNTGELFF.

This chain connects TRBV3-1 (or the pseudogene TRBV3-2) to TRBJ2-7; 7 positions agree with TRBD1. The V gene's germline CDR1 is LGHDT and CDR2 YNNKEL (reference sequence). The CDR3 is 14 residues long. J was trimmed by 1 base and V by 8 bases; bases with no gene match: 8. CDR3 in DNA: TGTGCCAGCGGACAGACAGGGCGGTCCTACGAGCAGTACTTC. As protein: CASGQTGRSYEQYF.